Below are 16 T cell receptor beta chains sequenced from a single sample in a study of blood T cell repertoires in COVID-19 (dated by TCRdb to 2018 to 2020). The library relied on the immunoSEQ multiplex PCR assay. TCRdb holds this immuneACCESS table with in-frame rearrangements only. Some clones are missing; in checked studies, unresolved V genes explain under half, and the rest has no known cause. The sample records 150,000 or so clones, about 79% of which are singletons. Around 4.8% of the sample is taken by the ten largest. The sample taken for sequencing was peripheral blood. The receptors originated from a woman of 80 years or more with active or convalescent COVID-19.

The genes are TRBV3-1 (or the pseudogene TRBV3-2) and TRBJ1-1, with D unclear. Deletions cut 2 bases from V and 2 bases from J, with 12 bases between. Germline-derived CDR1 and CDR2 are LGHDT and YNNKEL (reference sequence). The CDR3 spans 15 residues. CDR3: CASSQFGRVNTEAFF. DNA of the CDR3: TGTGCCAGCAGCCAATTCGGGAGGGTAAACACTGAAGCTTTCTTT.

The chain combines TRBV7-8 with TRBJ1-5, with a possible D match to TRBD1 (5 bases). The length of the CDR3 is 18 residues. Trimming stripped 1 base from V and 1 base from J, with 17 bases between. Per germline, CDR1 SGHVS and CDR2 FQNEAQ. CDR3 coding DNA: TGTGCCAGCAGCTTAGGTCCTGCCCAGGGTCGGAGCAATCAGCCCCAGCATTTT. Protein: CASSLGPAQGRSNQPQHF.

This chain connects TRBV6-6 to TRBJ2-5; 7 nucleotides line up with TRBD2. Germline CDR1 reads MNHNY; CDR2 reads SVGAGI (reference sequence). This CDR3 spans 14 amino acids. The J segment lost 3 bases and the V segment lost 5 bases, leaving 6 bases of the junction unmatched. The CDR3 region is CASSPRAGEETQYF. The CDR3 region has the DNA TGTGCCAGCAGTCCGAGGGCGGGGGAAGAGACCCAGTACTTC.

The CDR3 is CASGSGNNQETQYF. CDR3 in DNA: TGTGCCAGCGGTAGCGGGAACAACCAAGAGACCCAGTACTTC. V and J are TRBV6-6 and TRBJ2-5, with TRBD2 matching 8 bases. The length of the CDR3 is 14 residues. Germline lookup yields CDR1 MNHNY and CDR2 SVGAGI (reference sequence). V lost 8 bases, J lost 0 bases, and 5 bases stayed unmatched.

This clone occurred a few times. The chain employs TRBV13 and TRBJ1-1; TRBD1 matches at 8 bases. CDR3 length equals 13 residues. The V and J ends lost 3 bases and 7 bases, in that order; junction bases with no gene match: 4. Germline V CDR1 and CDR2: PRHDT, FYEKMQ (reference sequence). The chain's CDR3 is CASSFAGGIEAFF. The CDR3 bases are TGTGCCAGCAGCTTTGCAGGGGGCATTGAAGCTTTCTTT.

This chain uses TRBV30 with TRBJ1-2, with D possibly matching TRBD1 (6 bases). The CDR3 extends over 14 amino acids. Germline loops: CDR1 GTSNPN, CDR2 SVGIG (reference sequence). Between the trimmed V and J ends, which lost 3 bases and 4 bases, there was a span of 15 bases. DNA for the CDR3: TGTGCCTGGAGCGTTCGAGGGGGGGGCTATGGCTACACCTTC. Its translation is CAWSVRGGGYGYTF.

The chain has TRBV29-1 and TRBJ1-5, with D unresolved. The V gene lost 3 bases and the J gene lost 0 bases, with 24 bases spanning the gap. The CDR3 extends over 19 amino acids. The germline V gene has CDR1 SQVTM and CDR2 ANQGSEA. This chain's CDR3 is CSVDPGPGYRAISNQPQHF. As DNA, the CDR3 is TGCAGCGTTGATCCCGGTCCTGGTTACAGAGCTATTAGCAATCAGCCCCAGCATTTT.

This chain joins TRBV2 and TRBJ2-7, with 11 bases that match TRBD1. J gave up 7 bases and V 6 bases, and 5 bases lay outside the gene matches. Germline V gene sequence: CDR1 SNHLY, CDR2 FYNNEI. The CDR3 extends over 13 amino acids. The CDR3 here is CASRGQGAREQYF. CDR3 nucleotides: TGTGCCAGCAGAGGACAGGGGGCTCGGGAGCAGTACTTC.

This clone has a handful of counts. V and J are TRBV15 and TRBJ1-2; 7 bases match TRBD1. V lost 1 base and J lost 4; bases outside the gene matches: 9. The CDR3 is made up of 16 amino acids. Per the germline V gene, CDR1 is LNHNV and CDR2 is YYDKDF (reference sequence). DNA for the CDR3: TGTGCCACCAGCAGAGGCGGCAGGGGGATCGGCTATGGCTACACCTTC. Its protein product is CATSRGGRGIGYGYTF.

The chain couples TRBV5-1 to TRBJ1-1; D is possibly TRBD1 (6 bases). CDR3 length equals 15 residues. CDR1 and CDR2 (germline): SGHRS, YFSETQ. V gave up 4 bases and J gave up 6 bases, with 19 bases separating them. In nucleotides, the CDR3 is TGCGCCAGCAGCCTAATATCTACAGGGACCGCTGAAGCTTTCTTT. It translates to CASSLISTGTAEAFF.

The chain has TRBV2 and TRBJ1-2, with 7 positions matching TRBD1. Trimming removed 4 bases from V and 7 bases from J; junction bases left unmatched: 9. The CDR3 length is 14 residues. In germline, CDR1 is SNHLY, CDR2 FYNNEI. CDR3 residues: CASSVLGQYGGYTF. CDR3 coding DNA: TGTGCCAGCAGTGTACTGGGACAGTACGGTGGCTACACCTTC.

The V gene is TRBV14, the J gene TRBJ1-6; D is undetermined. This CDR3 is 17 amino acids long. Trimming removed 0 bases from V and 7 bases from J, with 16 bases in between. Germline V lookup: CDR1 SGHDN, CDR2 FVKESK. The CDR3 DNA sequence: TGTGCCAGCAGCCAAGATGGTTATCACGCGGAAAATTCACCCCTCCACTTT. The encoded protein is CASSQDGYHAENSPLHF.

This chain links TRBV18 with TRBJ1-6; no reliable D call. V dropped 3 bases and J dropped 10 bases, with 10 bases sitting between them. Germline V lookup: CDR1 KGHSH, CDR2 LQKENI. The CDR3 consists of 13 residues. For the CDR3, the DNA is TGTGCCAGCTCACCCGGGATCGACTCACCCCTCCACTTT. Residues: CASSPGIDSPLHF.

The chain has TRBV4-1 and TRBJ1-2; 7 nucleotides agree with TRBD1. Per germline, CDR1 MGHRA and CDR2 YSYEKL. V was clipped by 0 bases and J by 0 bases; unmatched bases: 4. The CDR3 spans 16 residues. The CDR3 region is CASSQDDRVSNYGYTF. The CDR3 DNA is TGCGCCAGCAGCCAAGACGACAGGGTATCTAACTATGGCTACACCTTC.

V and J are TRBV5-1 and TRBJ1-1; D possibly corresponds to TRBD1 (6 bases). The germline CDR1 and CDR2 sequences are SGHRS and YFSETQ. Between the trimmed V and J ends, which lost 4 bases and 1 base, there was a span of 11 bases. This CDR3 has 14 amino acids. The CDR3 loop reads CASSTDRTNTEAFF. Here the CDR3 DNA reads TGCGCCAGCAGCACGGACAGAACGAACACTGAAGCTTTCTTT.

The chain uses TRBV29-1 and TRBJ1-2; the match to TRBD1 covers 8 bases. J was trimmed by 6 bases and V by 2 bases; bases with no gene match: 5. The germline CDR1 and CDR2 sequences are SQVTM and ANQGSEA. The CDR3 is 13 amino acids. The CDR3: CSVETQGQDGYTF. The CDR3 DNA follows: TGCAGCGTTGAAACCCAGGGACAGGATGGCTACACCTTC.